What follows are 3 T cell receptor beta chains derived from one specimen sequenced in a study of T cell responses to AZD1222 COVID-19 vaccine. Sequencing was performed with immunoSEQ multiplex PCR; in TCRdb, only in-frame clones are kept and a portion is missing. The profile shows tens of thousands of clones, roughly 84% of them singletons. The source was peripheral blood, collected on day 0 of AZD1222 vaccination. These receptors were obtained from an adult in good health.

The chain joins TRBV6-5 to TRBJ1-3, with 7 bases aligning to TRBD1. The CDR3 has 14 residues. Germline V gene data show CDR1 as MNHEY and CDR2 as SVGAGI. Losses at the gene ends were 8 bases for V and 2 bases for J; bases not matched to a gene: 6. The CDR3 protein is CASRQGLAGNTIYF. The CDR3 region has the DNA TGTGCCAGCCGACAGGGATTAGCTGGAAACACCATATATTTT.

The gene calls are TRBV11-3 and TRBJ1-1, with D hard to call. The V end lost 2 bases, the J end lost 2 bases, and 9 bases lay between the germline ends. This CDR3 comprises 14 residues. Germline CDR1 SGHNT, CDR2 YENEEA. CDR3 sequence: CASSLSGVNTEAFF. The CDR3, as DNA: TGTGCCAGCAGCTTATCCGGGGTTAACACTGAAGCTTTCTTT. Full variable domain (missing parts from reference TRBV11-3 and TRBJ1-1): EAGVVQSPRYKIIEKKQPVAFWCNPISGHNTLYWYLQNLGQGPELLIRYENEEAVDDSQLPKDRFSAERLKGVDSTLKIQPAELGDSAVYLCASSLSGVNTEAFFGQGTRLTVV.

In its sample, this clone was seen once. The chain joins TRBV7-9 to TRBJ2-7; D might be TRBD1 (7 bases). This CDR3 region has 15 residues. Trimming cost V 2 bases and J 1 base, with 12 bases left between them. CDR1 SEHNR and CDR2 FQNEAQ come from the germline V gene (reference sequence). CDR3 loop: CASSLSAGGSYEQYF. The CDR3 bases are TGTGCCAGCAGCTTATCGGCAGGGGGGTCCTACGAGCAGTACTTC. The full variable domain, rest sourced from reference TRBV7-9 and TRBJ2-7, is DTGVSQNPRHKITKRGQNVTFRCDPISEHNRLYWYRQTLGQGPEFLTYFQNEAQLEKSRLLSDRFSAERPKGSFSTLEIQRTEQGDSAMYLCASSLSAGGSYEQYFGPGTRLTVT.